The 3 T cell receptor beta chains below all came from one sample that was sequenced in a study of shared clonotypes between healthy human individuals. Some clones are missing from TCRdb's copy, which holds only in-frame ones; the method was immunoSEQ multiplex PCR. Among some 530,000 clones, approximately 81% were seen once, and the ten largest hold about an eighth. Input material: PBMCs. The receptors derive from a middle-aged woman in good health. Some clones in this sample may be carry-over from other donors' samples.

Points on this clone: A much larger clone lies a single base off, so this may be a read error. A read error is likely, as this CDR3 ends without the conserved phenylalanine or tryptophan. The rearrangement joins TRBV5-1 to TRBJ2-2, with 7 bases matching TRBD2. The J segment lost 0 bases and the V segment lost 4 bases, leaving 18 bases of the junction unmatched. The germline gives CDR1 SGHRS, CDR2 YFSETQ. The length of the CDR3 is 20 residues. The CDR3 bases are TGCGCCAGCAGCCGCTCTAGCGGACCACTACTACCATCGAACACCGGGGAGCTGTTTCTT. This codes for CASSRSSGPLLPSNTGELFL.

The rearrangement links TRBV19 to TRBJ2-2; the match to TRBD1 covers 11 bases. The CDR3 is 17 amino acids. CDR1 is LNHDA and CDR2 is SQIVND in the germline V gene (reference sequence). Germline trimming cut 4 bases from V and 4 bases from J; bases unmatched to any gene: 8. The CDR3 protein is CASSKDRGQRGTGELFF. CDR3 sequence (DNA): TGTGCCAGTAGTAAGGACAGGGGGCAGCGTGGCACCGGGGAGCTGTTTTTT.

A remark on this clone: A read error is likely here: a far larger clone is one base away. Distinct nucleotide sequences in the sample also encode this CDR3. The chain has TRBV11-2 and TRBJ1-3; no definite D call. The CDR3 totals 14 residues. The V gene's germline CDR1 is SGHAT and CDR2 FQNNGV. Trimming shortened V by 4 bases and J by 7 bases, and 14 bases separated the two germline ends. CDR3 in amino acids: CASSSPLLANTIYF. CDR3 in DNA: TGTGCCAGCAGCTCCCCCCTATTAGCTAACACCATATATTTT. Full variable domain (outside the CDR3, taken from reference TRBV11-2 and TRBJ1-3): EAGVAQSPRYKIIEKRQSVAFWCNPISGHATLYWYQQILGQGPKLLIQFQNNGVVDDSQLPKDRFSAERLKGVDSTLKIQPAKLEDSAVYLCASSSPLLANTIYFGEGSWLTVV.